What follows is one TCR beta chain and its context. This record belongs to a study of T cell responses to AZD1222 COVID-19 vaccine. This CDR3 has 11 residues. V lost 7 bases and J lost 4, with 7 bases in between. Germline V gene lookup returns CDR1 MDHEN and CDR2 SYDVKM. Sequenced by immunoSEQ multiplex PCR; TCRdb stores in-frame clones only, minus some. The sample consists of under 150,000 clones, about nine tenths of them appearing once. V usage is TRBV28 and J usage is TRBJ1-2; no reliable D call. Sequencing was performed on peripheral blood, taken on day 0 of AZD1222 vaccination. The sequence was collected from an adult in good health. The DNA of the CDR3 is TGTGCCAGCAAGCGGGTCTATGGCTACACCTTC. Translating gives CASKRVYGYTF.